The 7 T cell receptor beta chains presented below share a single source sample, sequenced in a study of monozygotic twins with inflammatory bowel disease. TCRdb re-called the 5' RACE reads and shows each CDR3 protein once, DNA omitted. The table lists about 210,000 distinct CDR3 sequences. The sequenced material came from blood. These receptor sequences come from a human donor with ulcerative colitis or Crohn's disease, or a healthy co-twin of an affected twin (not recorded which).

The gene calls are TRBV5-4 and TRBJ1-1; no DNA is available, so the TRBD1 call from TCRdb remains unchecked. This CDR3 has 15 residues. Per germline, CDR1 SGHNT and CDR2 YYREEE (reference sequence). The CDR3 loop is CASSLGSLGGDEAFF.

V is TRBV28 and J is TRBJ2-5; the TCRdb D gene call, TRBD2, has no DNA to confirm it. This CDR3 region has 15 residues. The germline V gene encodes CDR1 MDHEN and CDR2 SYDVKM. CDR3 amino acids: CASCPPGTRKETQYF.

The rearrangement links TRBV7-9 to TRBJ1-5; as DNA is missing, the TRBD1 call by TCRdb cannot be tested. In germline, CDR1 is SEHNR, CDR2 FQNEAQ (reference sequence). This CDR3 is 16 amino acids long. The CDR3 is CASSHRDRGPGQPQHF.

The gene calls are TRBV11-2 and TRBJ2-2; TCRdb indicates TRBD1, and absent DNA this call remains unverified. Germline CDR1 and CDR2: SGHAT and FQNNGV. This CDR3 has 15 amino acids. The CDR3 here is CASSLGAWGTGELFF.

The chain is built from TRBV12-3 or TRBV12-4 and TRBJ2-4; TCRdb designates TRBD1, a call that cannot be tested without DNA. The CDR3 spans 13 residues. The CDR3 here is CASSRQGSNIQYF.

The chain carries TRBV20-1 and TRBJ1-1. Germline V gives CDR1 DFQATT, CDR2 SNEGSKA (reference sequence). The CDR3 loop spans 14 amino acids. The CDR3 sequence is CSARDPIAGTEAFF.

The chain combines TRBV12-3 or TRBV12-4 with TRBJ2-1; lacking DNA, the TRBD2 call made by TCRdb goes unchecked. The CDR3 sequence is 15 residues long. This CDR3 is CASRGSGGFYNEQFF.